The next 18 T cell receptor beta chains were all read from a single sample in a study of T cell changes during pregnancy in multiple sclerosis. Measured with immunoSEQ multiplex PCR; TCRdb has only the in-frame clones, and not every one. The table lists around 50,000 clones, 90% to 95% of them singletons, with about 4.7% in the top ten. Sample: CD8+ T cells from peripheral blood mononuclear cells, taken in the first trimester of pregnancy. The origin of the receptors is a female donor with multiple sclerosis, enrolled in a pregnancy study.

The chain is built from TRBV5-1 and TRBJ1-4; D is possibly TRBD1 (5 bases). The V gene's germline CDR1 is SGHRS and CDR2 YFSETQ. This CDR3 is built from 15 residues. Trimming stripped 0 bases from V and 2 bases from J, with 8 bases between. CDR3 loop: CASSLEGNTNEKLFF. The CDR3 region has the DNA TGCGCCAGCAGCTTGGAGGGGAACACTAATGAAAAACTGTTTTTT.

This chain uses TRBV10-3 with TRBJ2-7; possible D gene TRBD1, 5 bases. Trimming left V 0 bases short and J 1 base short, with 7 bases between. Germline V gives CDR1 ENHRY, CDR2 SYGVKD. The CDR3 sequence is 14 residues long. The CDR3 bases are TGTGCCATCAGTGAGTCTGACAGATCCTACGAGCAGTACTTC. Its translation is CAISESDRSYEQYF.

The genes are TRBV15 and TRBJ2-2, with TRBD1 matching 9 bases. The length of the CDR3 is 22 residues. CDR1 LNHNV and CDR2 YYDKDF come from the germline V gene (reference sequence). The V and J ends lost 1 base and 1 base, in that order; junction bases with no gene match: 19. The CDR3 nucleotides read TGTGCCACCAGCAGAGCTCCGGGAACAGGGGGCAAGCTAGAATTGAACACCGGGGAGCTGTTTTTT. Amino acid sequence: CATSRAPGTGGKLELNTGELFF.

V usage is TRBV27 and J usage is TRBJ2-2; TRBD2 aligns across 7 bases. The ends lost 5 bases at V and 5 bases at J; junction bases unmatched: 8. This CDR3 comprises 15 residues. Germline values: CDR1 MNHEY, CDR2 SMNVEV (reference sequence). The CDR3 nucleotides are TGTGCCAGCAGTCGTGGGGGGGTCGGGACCGGGGAGCTGTTTTTT. This encodes CASSRGGVGTGELFF.

Comments on this clone: The sample has other DNA sequences that encode this CDR3 too. In nucleotides, the CDR3 is TGTGCCAGCAGCTCAACCTACGAGCAGTACTTC. This translates into CASSSTYEQYF. The chain has TRBV7-9 and TRBJ2-7; D unresolved. CDR1 and CDR2 (germline): SEHNR, FQNEAQ (reference sequence). The germline V and J ends were trimmed by 4 bases and 2 bases, with 3 bases remaining between them. The CDR3 contains 11 residues.

This chain joins TRBV9 and TRBJ2-1; 13 bases are a match to TRBD2. The germline V gene encodes CDR1 SGDLS and CDR2 YYNGEE. V was clipped by 4 bases and J by 5 bases; unmatched bases: 6. The CDR3 runs 16 residues. The CDR3 sequence is CASSPSGTSGDNEQFF. DNA for the CDR3: TGTGCCAGCAGCCCCTCCGGGACTAGCGGGGACAATGAGCAGTTCTTC.

This chain joins TRBV5-1 and TRBJ2-7; 9 positions match TRBD2. Germline loops: CDR1 SGHRS, CDR2 YFSETQ. With 0 bases clipped from V and 0 bases from J, the junction kept 4 bases outside the gene matches. CDR3 length equals 16 residues. The CDR3 loop is CASSLEASGTSYEQYF. DNA of the CDR3: TGCGCCAGCAGCTTGGAAGCTAGCGGGACCTCCTACGAGCAGTACTTC.

The rearrangement uses TRBV25-1 and TRBJ2-7; 10 bases agree with TRBD1. Losses at the gene ends were 4 bases for V and 0 bases for J; bases not matched to a gene: 12. The germline gives CDR1 MGHDK, CDR2 SYGVNS. CDR3 size: 18 residues. CDR3 protein: CASSVTSSRDRGSYEQYF. CDR3 nucleotide sequence: TGTGCCAGCAGTGTGACCAGCTCCCGGGACAGGGGCTCCTACGAGCAGTACTTC.

The V call is TRBV4-3, the J call TRBJ2-1; possibly TRBD2 for D (6 bases). The V and J ends lost 0 bases and 8 bases respectively, with 14 bases between them. The germline CDR1 and CDR2 sequences are LGHNA and YSLEER. The CDR3 is 15 residues long. The CDR3 DNA sequence: TGCGCCAGCAGCCAAGATCTTTGGGGCGGGGATGAGCAGTTCTTC. Amino acid sequence: CASSQDLWGGDEQFF.

The chain carries TRBV6-1 and TRBJ2-1; maybe TRBD2 (6 bases). Trimming took 6 bases from V and 5 from J, leaving 11 bases between them. The CDR3 length is 13 residues. Germline CDR1 MNHNS, CDR2 SASEGT. The CDR3 loop reads CASSPTGDNEQFF. The CDR3, as DNA: TGTGCCAGCAGCCCGACGGGGGACAATGAGCAGTTCTTC.

The CDR3, as DNA: TGTGCCAGCAGCCCTTGGGGGCTTCAAGATACGCAGTATTTT. Translated, it gives CASSPWGLQDTQYF. This chain links TRBV14 with TRBJ2-3, with D perhaps matching TRBD1 (6 bases). V was shortened by 4 bases and J by 5 bases, with 13 bases between the two germline ends. CDR3 length: 14 residues. Germline CDR1 SGHDN, CDR2 FVKESK.

This clone was seen a few times. J is TRBJ2-7 and V is TRBV19; D is possibly TRBD1 (5 bases). CDR3 size: 13 residues. Deletions cut 1 base from V and 5 bases from J, with 9 bases between. Germline values: CDR1 LNHDA, CDR2 SQIVND (reference sequence). CDR3: CASSIGQGNEQYF. CDR3 nucleotides: TGTGCCAGTAGTATAGGGCAGGGTAACGAGCAGTACTTC.

The chain is built from TRBV28 and TRBJ2-5; D is possibly TRBD2 (6 bases). This CDR3 is built from 17 residues. Germline-derived CDR1 and CDR2 are MDHEN and SYDVKM. V lost 6 bases and J lost 2, with 22 bases in between. The CDR3 bases are TGTGCCAGCAGCAGCTGGAGGGTAGCGGATACGCAAGAGACCCAGTACTTC. Protein product: CASSSWRVADTQETQYF.

This clone showed up just once. V usage is TRBV28 and J usage is TRBJ2-1; D possibly corresponds to TRBD2 (5 bases). The CDR3 has 17 residues. Germline V CDR1 and CDR2: MDHEN, SYDVKM. Trimming took off 1 base at V and 0 bases at J, with 13 bases between the two ends. In DNA, the CDR3 is TGTGCCAGCAGTTTATATCGCGCGGACTCCTCCTACAATGAGCAGTTCTTC. Amino acids: CASSLYRADSSYNEQFF.

CDR3 amino acids: CASSVRQGRRYTF. The CDR3 region has the DNA TGTGCCAGCAGTGTCCGACAGGGAAGGAGATACACCTTC. The chain employs TRBV27 and TRBJ1-2; 7 positions match TRBD1. This CDR3 has 13 amino acids. Germline V lookup: CDR1 MNHEY, CDR2 SMNVEV (reference sequence). V lost 5 bases to trimming and J lost 11 bases; unmatched junction nucleotides: 11.

The CDR3 region is CASSIEEGGRKANYGYTF. In DNA, the CDR3 is TGTGCCAGTAGTATCGAGGAGGGCGGCCGAAAAGCTAACTATGGCTACACCTTC. V usage is TRBV19 and J usage is TRBJ1-2; the D is unclear. The germline V gene has CDR1 LNHDA and CDR2 SQIVND (reference sequence). V shed 3 bases and J shed 0 bases, with 20 bases lying between them. This CDR3 contains 18 residues. Full variable domain (outside the CDR3, taken from reference TRBV19 and TRBJ1-2): DGGITQSPKYLFRKEGQNVTLSCEQNLNHDAMYWYRQDPGQGLRLIYYSQIVNDFQKGDIAEGYSVSREKKESFPLTVTSAQKNPTAFYLCASSIEEGGRKANYGYTFGSGTRLTVV.

The chain has TRBV6-5 and TRBJ2-7; possibly TRBD1 for D (6 bases). This CDR3 region has 16 residues. Germline-derived CDR1 and CDR2 are MNHEY and SVGAGI. Trimming removed 0 bases from V and 5 bases from J, with 17 bases in between. CDR3 DNA sequence: TGTGCCAGCAGTTACTCCGTAGACAGGACGGTCGACGAGCAGTACTTC. It translates to CASSYSVDRTVDEQYF.

The chain links TRBV6-1 to TRBJ1-5; D is uncertain. This CDR3 is 11 amino acids long. Germline-derived CDR1 and CDR2 are MNHNS and SASEGT. The V and J ends lost 5 bases and 5 bases respectively, with 4 bases between them. CDR3 coding DNA: TGTGCCAGCAGTCCCTATCAGCCCCAGCATTTT. Amino acid sequence: CASSPYQPQHF.